This T cell receptor beta chain was sequenced for a study of resident and recirculating memory T cells in vitiligo (dated by TCRdb to 2016 to 2019). As for the study more broadly: For TCR beta sequencing, each of a few stable vitiligo patients provided PBMCs along with epidermis taken by shave biopsy from two lesional and two nonlesional sites. Samples were homogenized without cell sorting just before genomic DNA extraction with the Qiagen DNeasy Blood & Tissue Kit. The human TCR beta sequencing tested whether specific clones in lesional vitiligo skin differed from clones in nonlesional skin and blood. General conclusions and limits of the study: No single dominant TCR clone was found, and clonality differed from one vitiligo lesion to another. Mechanistic studies in the future are needed to assess how much the detected T cell clones and the human Trm pools versus Tcm pools each contribute. TCR sequences were not shared across biopsy sites or across patients, which suggests that different T cell clones infiltrate different lesions, a pattern described as private specificity. Overlap and correlation analysis found no significant repertoire overlap between any two biopsies, even biopsies from the same patient, apart from each lesion compared with itself.

The CDR3 sequence holds 14 residues, the cysteine and phenylalanine included. Of all the DNA, just the CDR3 is kept, 42 bases in frame from base 1. V sheds 5 bases and J sheds 1 base, leaving 11 bases between their ends. Based on the germline V gene, the CDR1 and CDR2 sequences are KGHSH and LQKENI. Turning to this clone: The clone's antigen remains unknown. No much larger clone exists at a distance of one base, and base qualities are not known.

TCR beta chains were amplified from genomic DNA with the immunoSEQ hsTCRB kit. The immunoSEQ service ran the sequencing of the TCR beta libraries on an Illumina MiSeq instrument. The authors' analysis ran thus. Repertoire data were analyzed using the immunoSEQ Analyzer. As stored in TCRdb, this immuneACCESS dataset retains in-frame rearrangements with V and J assigned. A fraction of the clones does not appear; measured against another copy, unresolved V genes explain less than half of the discrepancy, and the remainder lacks a known reason. V, J and clone size are those of that table, while D and trimming were read from the DNA. The sample includes roughly 80,000 clones, with 92% observed a single time. Approximately 5.4% of the sample comes from the top ten. Vitiligo was considered stable when no change in lesions had been observed over the previous 6 months. To qualify as stable, patients additionally needed to show no confetti depigmentation, which is a clinical sign of active vitiligo. Patients who had been treated within the previous three months were excluded. PBMCs were isolated from heparinized blood by Ficoll density gradient centrifugation and were subsequently flash-frozen.

This chain is built from TRBV18 and TRBJ1-1; tentative D gene TRBD1, with 6 bases matching. The TCR was taken from a male donor with vitiligo. Specimen: blood. The CDR3 loop reads CASSGDIENTEAFF. The DNA sequence is TGTGCCAGCTCAGGGGACATAGAGAACACTGAAGCTTTCTTT.